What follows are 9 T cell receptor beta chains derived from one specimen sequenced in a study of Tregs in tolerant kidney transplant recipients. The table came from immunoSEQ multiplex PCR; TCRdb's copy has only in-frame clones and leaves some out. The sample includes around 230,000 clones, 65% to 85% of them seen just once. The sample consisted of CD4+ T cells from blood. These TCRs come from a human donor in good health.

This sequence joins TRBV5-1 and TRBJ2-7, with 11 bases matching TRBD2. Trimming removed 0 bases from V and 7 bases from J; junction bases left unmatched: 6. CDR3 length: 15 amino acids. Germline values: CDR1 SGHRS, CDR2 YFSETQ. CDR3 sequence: CASSLDSGRAGEQYF. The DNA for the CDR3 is TGCGCCAGCAGCTTGGATAGCGGGAGGGCGGGAGAGCAGTACTTC.

CDR3 sequence reads: CASSSFARSDTQYF. CDR3 DNA sequence: TGTGCCAGCAGTTCCTTCGCTCGTTCAGATACGCAGTATTTT. The chain carries TRBV7-2 and TRBJ2-3, with D unresolved. CDR1 and CDR2 (germline): SGHTA, FQGNSA. The CDR3 runs 14 residues. Trimming stripped 6 bases from V and 4 bases from J, with 14 bases between. Filled out from reference TRBV7-2 and TRBJ2-3, the complete variable domain reads GAGVSQSPSNKVTEKGKDVELRCDPISGHTALYWYRQSLGQGLEFLIYFQGNSAPDKSGLPSDRFSAERTGGSVSTLTIQRTQQEDSAVYLCASSSFARSDTQYFGPGTRLTVL.

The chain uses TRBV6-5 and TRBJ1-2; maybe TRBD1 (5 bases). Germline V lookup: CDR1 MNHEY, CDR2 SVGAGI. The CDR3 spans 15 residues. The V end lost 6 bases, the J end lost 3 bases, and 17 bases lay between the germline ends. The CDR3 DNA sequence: TGTGCCAGCAGCGACGGGGCCCTTCTTGACTATGGCTACACCTTC. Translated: CASSDGALLDYGYTF.

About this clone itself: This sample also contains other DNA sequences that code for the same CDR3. CDR3 amino acids: CASSLGSSYNSPLHF. The CDR3 DNA sequence: TGTGCCAGCAGCCTAGGCAGCTCCTATAATTCACCCCTCCACTTT. The chain couples TRBV7-9 to TRBJ1-6, with D hard to call. The ends were cut back, 5 bases at V and 0 bases at J, with 8 bases in the middle. Germline V gene sequence: CDR1 SEHNR, CDR2 FQNEAQ (reference sequence). The CDR3 has 15 residues.

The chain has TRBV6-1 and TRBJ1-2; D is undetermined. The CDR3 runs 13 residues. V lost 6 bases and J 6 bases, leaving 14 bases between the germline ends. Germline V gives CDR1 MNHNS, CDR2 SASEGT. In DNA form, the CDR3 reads TGTGCCAGCAGCGCGGTGGGTTCAGATGGCTACACCTTC. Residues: CASSAVGSDGYTF.

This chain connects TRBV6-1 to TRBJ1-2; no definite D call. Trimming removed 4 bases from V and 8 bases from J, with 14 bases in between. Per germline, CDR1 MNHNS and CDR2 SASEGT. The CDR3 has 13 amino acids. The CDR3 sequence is CASSAESSGGYTF. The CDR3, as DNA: TGTGCCAGCAGTGCTGAGTCTTCGGGGGGCTACACCTTC.

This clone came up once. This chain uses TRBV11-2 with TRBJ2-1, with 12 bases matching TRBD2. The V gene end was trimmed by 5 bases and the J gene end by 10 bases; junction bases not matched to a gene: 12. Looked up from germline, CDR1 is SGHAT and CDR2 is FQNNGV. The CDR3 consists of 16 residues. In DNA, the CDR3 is TGTGCCAGCAGCCCGACGACTAGCGGGAGCCAGTTGGAGCAGTTCTTC. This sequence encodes CASSPTTSGSQLEQFF.

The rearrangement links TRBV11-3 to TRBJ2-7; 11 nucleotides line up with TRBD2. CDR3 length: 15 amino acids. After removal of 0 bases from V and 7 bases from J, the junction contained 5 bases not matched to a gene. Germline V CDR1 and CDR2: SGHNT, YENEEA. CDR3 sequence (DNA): TGTGCCAGCAGCTTAGATAGCGGGAGGGCCGATGAGCAGTACTTC. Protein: CASSLDSGRADEQYF.

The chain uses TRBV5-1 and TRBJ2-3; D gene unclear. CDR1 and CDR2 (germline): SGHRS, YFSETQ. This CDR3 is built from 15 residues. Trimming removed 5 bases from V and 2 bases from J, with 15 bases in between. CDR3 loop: CASRFENYYTDTQYF. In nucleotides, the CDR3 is TGCGCCAGCAGATTCGAGAATTACTACACAGATACGCAGTATTTT.